The clone carrying this T cell receptor (beta chain) came up many times. Both iRepertoire HTBI primers and Arm-PCR of CDR3 regions were used to build the TCR beta libraries. Via MiXCR, TCRdb re-called the multiplex PCR reads, giving one row per CDR3 protein. The sample includes 250,000 or so distinct CDR3 sequences, around a sixth of them seen just once. This sample is part of a study of regulatory T cells in long-lasting Graves disease. With V trimmed by 4 bases and J by 4 bases, 6 bases remained unmatched. Germline CDR1 SEHNR, CDR2 FQNEAQ (reference sequence). CDR3 length equals 15 residues. Time point indicated: newly diagnosed GD, antithyroid drugs for less than 3 months. Preparation of the TCR library used RNA extracted from PBMCs. These same records also appear under a second study, on T cells in Graves' hyperthyroidism and ophthalmopathy. That source adds: The HTBI primer set served for first-round RT-PCR of the TCR CDR3.

The sequence was obtained from a woman aged 25 to 45 with Graves disease. Source: peripheral blood mononuclear cells (PBMCs), taken at new diagnosis, from a patient treated with antithyroid drugs. This chain joins TRBV7-9 and TRBJ1-2, with 10 bases fitting TRBD1. CDR3 region: CASSSFGTGAYGYTF. CDR3 nucleotide sequence: TGTGCCAGCAGCTCTTTTGGGACAGGGGCCTATGGCTACACCTTC.